This T cell receptor beta chain was recorded in a study of T cells after yellow fever vaccination. Each CDR3 protein is one row after TCRdb ran MiXCR on the 5' RACE reads. The sample has 610,000 or so distinct CDR3 sequences, about 12% seen once. The origin of this receptor is a man aged 30 to 45 who received the YFV17D yellow fever vaccine. The material was PBMCs, obtained on the day of the yellow fever booster vaccination.

CDR3 nucleotides: TGTGCCATCGAGATAGGGGTCTCTGGGGCCAACGTCCTGACTTTC. This encodes CAIEIGVSGANVLTF. The rearrangement links TRBV7-9 to TRBJ2-6; possible D gene TRBD1, 5 bases. CDR3 length equals 15 residues. Germline V gene sequence: CDR1 SEHNR, CDR2 FQNEAQ (reference sequence). Trimming removed 10 bases at V and 0 bases at J, with 13 bases between.